This passage covers 8 T cell receptor beta chains from one sample sequenced in a study of T cell responses to AZD1222 COVID-19 vaccine. Sequencing used immunoSEQ multiplex PCR; TCRdb keeps in-frame clones, though not all of them. Among some 170,000 clones listed, just under 95% were seen once. Material: peripheral blood, obtained 28 days after the second dose of the MenACWY control vaccine. These receptors all stem from an adult who received the MenACWY meningococcal vaccine as a control.

This clone turned up a few times. V and J are TRBV19 and TRBJ2-2, with D possibly being TRBD1 or TRBD2 (5 bases each). V lost 7 bases and J lost 5, with 17 bases in between. The V gene's germline CDR1 is LNHDA and CDR2 SQIVND (reference sequence). The CDR3 sequence is 15 residues long. This CDR3 reads CASNGASSGTGELFF. CDR3 coding DNA: TGTGCCAGTAACGGGGCATCCTCGGGGACCGGGGAGCTGTTTTTT. The full variable domain, completed using reference TRBV19 and TRBJ2-2, is DGGITQSPKYLFRKEGQNVTLSCEQNLNHDAMYWYRQDPGQGLRLIYYSQIVNDFQKGDIAEGYSVSREKKESFPLTVTSAQKNPTAFYLCASNGASSGTGELFFGEGSRLTVL.

This sequence joins TRBV7-2 and TRBJ1-5, with D uncertain. Trimming stripped 4 bases from V and 7 bases from J, with 8 bases between. This CDR3 comprises 12 residues. The germline V gene has CDR1 SGHTA and CDR2 FQGNSA. This chain's CDR3 is CASSSYGQPQHF. For the CDR3, the DNA is TGTGCCAGCAGCTCCTATGGGCAGCCCCAGCATTTT. Full variable domain (missing parts from reference TRBV7-2 and TRBJ1-5): GAGVSQSPSNKVTEKGKDVELRCDPISGHTALYWYRQSLGQGLEFLIYFQGNSAPDKSGLPSDRFSAERTGGSVSTLTIQRTQQEDSAVYLCASSSYGQPQHFGDGTRLSIL.

The chain combines TRBV28 with TRBJ1-5, with D unresolved. Deletions cut 7 bases from V and 7 bases from J, with 11 bases between. The CDR3 has 12 amino acids. CDR1 and CDR2 from the germline V gene are MDHEN and SYDVKM. The CDR3 spells CASTPSGQPQHF. CDR3 DNA sequence: TGTGCCAGCACTCCGTCTGGGCAGCCCCAGCATTTT. The variable domain in full, with the rest retrieved from reference TRBV28 and TRBJ1-5, is DVKVTQSSRYLVKRTGEKVFLECVQDMDHENMFWYRQDPGLGLRLIYFSYDVKMKEKGDIPEGYSVSREKKERFSLILESASTNQTSMYLCASTPSGQPQHFGDGTRLSIL.

The chain employs TRBV28 and TRBJ2-5; D tentatively fits TRBD1 or TRBD2 (5 bases each). V lost 4 bases to trimming and J lost 3 bases, with 24 bases between them. Germline CDR1 reads MDHEN; CDR2 reads SYDVKM. CDR3 size: 18 residues. For the CDR3, the DNA is TGTGCCAGCAGTTACAATAGCCGGGGACCGAGCTTCGAAGAGACCCAGTACTTC. Its translation: CASSYNSRGPSFEETQYF.

The chain combines TRBV7-9 with TRBJ1-1; the match to TRBD1 covers 7 bases. This CDR3 region has 14 residues. Per the germline V gene, CDR1 is SEHNR and CDR2 is FQNEAQ (reference sequence). V was pared by 5 bases and J by 0 bases, with 3 bases of the junction left unmatched. The CDR3 is CASSTQGMNTEAFF. The DNA for the CDR3 is TGTGCCAGCAGCACACAGGGGATGAACACTGAAGCTTTCTTT.

This clone showed up just once. The chain uses TRBV30 and TRBJ2-5, with a weak D call TRBD2 (5 bases). Germline V CDR1 and CDR2: GTSNPN, SVGIG (reference sequence). V lost 0 bases, J lost 1 base, and 6 bases lay in between. This CDR3 is 13 amino acids long. CDR3 sequence (DNA): TGTGCCTGGAGTGTGGGAGTCCAAGAGACCCAGTACTTC. Protein sequence: CAWSVGVQETQYF.

J is TRBJ2-7 and V is TRBV2, with D perhaps TRBD1 (5 bases). Trimming took 4 bases from V and 6 from J, leaving 16 bases between them. The CDR3 covers 14 residues. Germline assignment: CDR1 SNHLY and CDR2 FYNNEI. Here the CDR3 DNA reads TGTGCCAGCAGTGCGGTCAGGGTTGTAGTCGAGCAGTACTTC. Its translation is CASSAVRVVVEQYF.

There are a few counts of this clone. Other DNA sequences in the sample encode the same CDR3. The CDR3 nucleotides are TGTGCCAGCAGTTTACAGGGAAACTATGGCTACACCTTC. This sequence encodes CASSLQGNYGYTF. J is TRBJ1-2 and V is TRBV12-3 or TRBV12-4; D is possibly TRBD1 (5 bases). This CDR3 contains 13 residues. V lost 2 bases and J 2 bases, leaving 6 bases between the germline ends.